The entry below gives a single T cell receptor beta chain sequence along with its context. After removal of 5 bases from V and 4 bases from J, the junction contained 5 bases not matched to a gene. Germline V gene lookup returns CDR1 SGHTA and CDR2 FQGNSA. This CDR3 spans 14 amino acids. This specimen comes from a study of blood T cell repertoires in COVID-19. Study in general: Both acute and convalescent COVID-19 samples were obtained from the United States, Italy and Spain. PBMCs, B-cell-depleted T cells, or T cells were the source of the cDNA or gDNA that made up the material.

Generated by immunoSEQ multiplex PCR, the TCRdb table keeps only in-frame clones and is missing some. The data hold tens of thousands of clones, with 70% to 85% observed a single time. The source of this sequence is an elderly woman with active or convalescent COVID-19. The V gene is TRBV7-2, the J gene TRBJ1-2, with 9 bases matching TRBD1. Sequenced input: peripheral blood. Here the CDR3 reads CASSPETGGYGYTF. Here the CDR3 DNA reads TGTGCCAGCAGCCCGGAGACAGGGGGCTATGGCTACACCTTC.